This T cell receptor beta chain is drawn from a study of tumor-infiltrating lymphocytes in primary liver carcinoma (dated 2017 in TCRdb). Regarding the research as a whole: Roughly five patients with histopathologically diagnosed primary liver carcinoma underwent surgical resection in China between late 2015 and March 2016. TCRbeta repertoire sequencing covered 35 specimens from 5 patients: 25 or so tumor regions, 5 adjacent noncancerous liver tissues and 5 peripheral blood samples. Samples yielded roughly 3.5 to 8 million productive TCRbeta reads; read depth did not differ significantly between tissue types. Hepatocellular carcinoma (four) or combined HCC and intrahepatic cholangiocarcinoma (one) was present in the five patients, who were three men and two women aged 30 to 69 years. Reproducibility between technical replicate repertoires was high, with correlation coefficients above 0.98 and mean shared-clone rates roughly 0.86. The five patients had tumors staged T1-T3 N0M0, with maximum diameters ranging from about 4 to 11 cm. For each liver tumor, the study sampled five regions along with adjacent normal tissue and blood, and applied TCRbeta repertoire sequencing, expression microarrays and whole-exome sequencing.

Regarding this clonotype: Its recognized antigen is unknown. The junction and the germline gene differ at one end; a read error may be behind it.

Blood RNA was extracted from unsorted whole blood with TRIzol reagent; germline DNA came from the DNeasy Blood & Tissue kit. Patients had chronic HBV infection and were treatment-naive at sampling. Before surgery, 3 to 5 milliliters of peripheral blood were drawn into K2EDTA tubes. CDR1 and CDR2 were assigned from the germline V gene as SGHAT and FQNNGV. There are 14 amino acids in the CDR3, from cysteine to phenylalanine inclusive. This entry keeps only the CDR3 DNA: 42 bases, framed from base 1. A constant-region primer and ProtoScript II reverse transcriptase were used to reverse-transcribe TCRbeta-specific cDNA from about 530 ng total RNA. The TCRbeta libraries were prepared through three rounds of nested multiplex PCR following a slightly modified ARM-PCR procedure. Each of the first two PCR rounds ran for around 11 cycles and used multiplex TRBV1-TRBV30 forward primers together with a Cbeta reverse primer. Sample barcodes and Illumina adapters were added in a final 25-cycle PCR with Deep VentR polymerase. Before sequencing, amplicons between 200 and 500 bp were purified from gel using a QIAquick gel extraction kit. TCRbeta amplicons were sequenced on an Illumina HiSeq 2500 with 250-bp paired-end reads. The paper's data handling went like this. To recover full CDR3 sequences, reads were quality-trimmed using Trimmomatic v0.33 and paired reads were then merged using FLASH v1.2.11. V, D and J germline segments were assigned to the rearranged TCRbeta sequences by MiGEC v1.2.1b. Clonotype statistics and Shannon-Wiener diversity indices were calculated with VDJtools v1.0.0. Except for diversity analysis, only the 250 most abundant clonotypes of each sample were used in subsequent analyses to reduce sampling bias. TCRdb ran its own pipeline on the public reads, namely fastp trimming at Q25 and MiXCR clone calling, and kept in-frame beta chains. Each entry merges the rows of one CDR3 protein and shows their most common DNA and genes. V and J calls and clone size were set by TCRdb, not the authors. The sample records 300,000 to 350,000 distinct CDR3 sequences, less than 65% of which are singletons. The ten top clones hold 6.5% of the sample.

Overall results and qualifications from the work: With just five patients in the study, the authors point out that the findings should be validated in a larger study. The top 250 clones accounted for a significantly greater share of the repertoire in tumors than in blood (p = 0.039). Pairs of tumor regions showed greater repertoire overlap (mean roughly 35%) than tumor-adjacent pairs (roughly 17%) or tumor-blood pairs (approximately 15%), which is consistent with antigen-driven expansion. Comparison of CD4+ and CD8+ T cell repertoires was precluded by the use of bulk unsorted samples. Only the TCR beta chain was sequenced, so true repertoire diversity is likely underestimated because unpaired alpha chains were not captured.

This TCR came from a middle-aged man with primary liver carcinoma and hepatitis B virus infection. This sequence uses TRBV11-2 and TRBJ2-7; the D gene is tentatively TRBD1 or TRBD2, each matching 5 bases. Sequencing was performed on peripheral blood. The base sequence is TGTGTCAGCAGACTACCAGGGAGTGTCTACGGGCAGTACTTC. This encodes CVSRLPGSVYGQYF.